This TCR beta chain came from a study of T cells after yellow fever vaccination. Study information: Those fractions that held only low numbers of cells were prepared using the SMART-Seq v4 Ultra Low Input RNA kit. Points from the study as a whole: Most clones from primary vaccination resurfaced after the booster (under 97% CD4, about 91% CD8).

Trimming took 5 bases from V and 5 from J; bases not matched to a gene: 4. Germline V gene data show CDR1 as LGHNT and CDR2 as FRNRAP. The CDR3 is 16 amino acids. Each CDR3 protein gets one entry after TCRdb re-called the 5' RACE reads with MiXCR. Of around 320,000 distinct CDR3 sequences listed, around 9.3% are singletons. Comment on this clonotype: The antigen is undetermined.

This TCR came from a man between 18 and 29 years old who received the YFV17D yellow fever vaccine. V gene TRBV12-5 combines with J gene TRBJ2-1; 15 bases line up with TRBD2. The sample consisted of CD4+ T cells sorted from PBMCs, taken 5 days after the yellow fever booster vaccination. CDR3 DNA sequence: TGTGCTAGTGGTAAGGGACTAGCGGGGGGTAACAATGAGCAGTTCTTC. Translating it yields CASGKGLAGGNNEQFF.